This T cell receptor beta chain was captured in a study of Tregs in tolerant kidney transplant recipients. Study observations and caveats: The most relevant donor-specific Treg TCRbeta repertoire apparently came from expansion with activated donor B cells.

J was trimmed by 6 bases and V by 8 bases; bases with no gene match: 8. Germline-derived CDR1 and CDR2 are SGHAT and FQNNGV. The CDR3 extends over 14 amino acids. Profiling relied on immunoSEQ multiplex PCR, and the TCRdb table lists in-frame clones only, not all of them. The sample has over 60,000 clones; around 84% are singletons. Regarding this clone: The antigen is undetermined.

The rearrangement joins TRBV11-2 to TRBJ2-1; 9 nucleotides agree with TRBD2. This receptor was identified in a human donor in good health. The sample taken for sequencing was CD4+ T cells from blood. CDR3 in amino acids: CASGIAGVFNEQFF. The DNA of the CDR3 is TGTGCCAGCGGTATAGCGGGGGTTTTCAATGAGCAGTTCTTC.